This TCR gamma chain was found in a study of γδ T cells in repeated Plasmodium falciparum infection. Overall study context: The natural-infection arm compared Malian children under seasonal malaria with matched Australian children. Some Malian samples span acute malaria episodes; others come from no-transmission periods. Samples were taken at baseline, before some infections, and 21 days after each. Findings and limits, study-wide: Malian donors came from one small rural village, predominantly one ethnic group.

This clone was recorded many times. Antigen specificity is unknown. Given a far larger clone just one base away, this is likely a sequencing read error. Other DNA sequences from this sample encode an identical CDR3 as well. Flow sorting of PBMC yielded separate Vgamma9/Vdelta2+ and Vdelta2-negative gammadelta T cell populations for bulk repertoire analysis. TCRdb re-called the multiplex PCR reads with CATT. Of fewer than 5,500 gamma-chain clones in the sample, 3% to 3.5% were seen once. Looked up from germline, CDR1 is EGSTGY and CDR2 is YDSYTSSV. The length of the CDR3 is 15 residues. The chain is built from TRGV4 and TRGJ1 or TRGJ2. This TCR was recovered from a pool of human donors (malaria-infected and uninfected, not separated). The sequencing input was gamma-delta T cells from blood. In DNA, the CDR3 is TGTGCCACCTGGGATGGGCCAGGGGATTATTATAAGAAGCTCTTT. This encodes CATWDGPGDYYKKLF.